This section outlines one TCR beta chain sequence together with its context. The assay was immunoSEQ multiplex PCR, and TCRdb's table has in-frame clones only and misses some. The table lists more than 2 million clones, approximately 95% of them singletons, with 0.1% to 0.15% in the top ten. The data derive from a study of shared clonotypes between healthy human individuals. Germline V lookup: CDR1 MNHNS, CDR2 SASEGT. The CDR3 length is 16 residues. With 3 bases removed from V and 6 bases from J, the gap between germline ends came to 20 bases. This receptor was taken from a man aged 18 to 29 in good health. The V call is TRBV6-1, the J call TRBJ1-1, with D possibly matching TRBD1 (5 bases). Sequenced material: naive CD4+ T cells sorted from blood. Subset defined: CD45RA+ positively selected. As DNA, the CDR3 is TGTGCCAGCAGTGACGGCAGGGTCCGGGAGTACGCTGAAGCTTTCTTT. It yields the protein CASSDGRVREYAEAFF.